This is a list of T cell receptor beta chains from one sample in a study of T cells in Graves' hyperthyroidism and ophthalmopathy. TCRdb reprocessed the multiplex PCR reads via MiXCR and lists one record per CDR3 protein. The sample consists of roughly 380,000 distinct CDR3 sequences, 11% to 15% of them appearing once. Material: blood. Receptor source: a woman aged 55-75 years with Graves' hyperthyroidism. Each CDR3 is given with its conserved first and last residue. The order of the fields is J gene, V gene, CDR3 protein.

J: TRBJ1-5
V: TRBV9
CDR3: CASSVEGLSNQPQHF

J: TRBJ2-3
V: TRBV7-9
CDR3: CASSLALSSTDTQYF

J: TRBJ2-7
V: TRBV27
CDR3: CASSPPSGTSGRPPYAYEQYF

J: TRBJ2-1
V: TRBV7-2
CDR3: CASSWRVAGDGDEQFF

J: TRBJ2-5
V: TRBV30
CDR3: CAWDRGQETQYF

J: TRBJ2-3
V: TRBV3-1
CDR3: CASSPRLSRRGDTQYF

J: TRBJ2-1
V: TRBV11-2
CDR3: CASSLDRSSYNEQFF

J: TRBJ2-1
V: TRBV7-6
CDR3: CASSLAPSAGPYNEQFF

J: TRBJ2-3
V: TRBV28
CDR3: CASSLSTSGRASDTQYF

J: TRBJ1-5
V: TRBV27
CDR3: CASRSSQGEGNQPQHF

J: TRBJ2-1
V: TRBV7-3
CDR3: CASSSRGSVAGGRYSYNEQFF

J: TRBJ2-7
V: TRBV19
CDR3: CASTSPGGYYEQYF

J: TRBJ1-5
V: TRBV28
CDR3: CASSALGGDNQPQHF

J: TRBJ1-5
V: TRBV10-3
CDR3: CAISEQGQGNQPQHF

J: TRBJ1-2
V: TRBV28
CDR3: CASSSAGTGVNGYTF

J: TRBJ1-5
V: TRBV29-1
CDR3: CSVGDGYNQPQHF

J: TRBJ1-5
V: TRBV20-1
CDR3: CSAREYSNQPQHF

J: TRBJ1-6
V: TRBV7-8
CDR3: CASSLPPTSSYNSPLHF

J: TRBJ1-2
V: TRBV20-1
CDR3: CSAPRAGANYGYTF

J: TRBJ2-7
V: TRBV11-2
CDR3: CASSLGLGYEQYF

J: TRBJ1-2
V: TRBV27
CDR3: CASSSTTARAHGYTF

J: TRBJ1-1
V: TRBV3-1
CDR3: CASSEGAVTEAFF

J: TRBJ2-1
V: TRBV4-1
CDR3: CASSLAGVGSYNEQFF

J: TRBJ2-1
V: TRBV20-1
CDR3: CSAINRDYSYNEQFF

J: TRBJ2-1
V: TRBV20-1
CDR3: CSATQRGEQFF

J: TRBJ2-2
V: TRBV5-1
CDR3: CASSLDPTGELFF

J: TRBJ2-5
V: TRBV12-3/TRBV12-4
CDR3: CASSFSRAPNRGETQYF

J: TRBJ1-1
V: TRBV10-3
CDR3: CAISESFRRENTEAFF

J: TRBJ2-7
V: TRBV30
CDR3: CASRTGVNYEQYF

J: TRBJ2-7
V: TRBV20-1
CDR3: CSASRDRVSYEQYF

J: TRBJ1-1
V: TRBV6-5
CDR3: CASSYSKSMNTEAFF

J: TRBJ2-3
V: TRBV12-5
CDR3: CASGLGLAAGSSTDTQYF

J: TRBJ2-7
V: TRBV12-3/TRBV12-4
CDR3: CASSRSLSYEQYF

J: TRBJ2-1
V: TRBV24-1
CDR3: CATSDFTPSNEQFF

J: TRBJ2-1
V: TRBV11-3
CDR3: CASSSRNNEQFF

J: TRBJ1-2
V: TRBV19
CDR3: CASSTRTPEGYGYTF

J: TRBJ2-3
V: TRBV7-9
CDR3: CASSTSHTQYF

J: TRBJ2-2
V: TRBV28
CDR3: CAPGARGTGELFF

J: TRBJ2-5
V: TRBV11-3
CDR3: CASSEREWETQYF

J: TRBJ2-1
V: TRBV11-3
CDR3: CASSPRVGTRHEQFF

J: TRBJ2-3
V: TRBV20-1
CDR3: CSAGTGTGTDTQYF

J: TRBJ2-7
V: TRBV2
CDR3: CGRRQPPGEQYF

J: TRBJ2-3
V: TRBV4-1
CDR3: CASSKTLAAQVTDTQYF

J: TRBJ1-2
V: TRBV19
CDR3: CASVRDANNYGYTF

J: TRBJ2-1
V: TRBV4-2
CDR3: CASSQPTDEQFF

J: TRBJ2-1
V: TRBV24-1
CDR3: CATSAPGPSWFF

J: TRBJ2-1
V: TRBV30
CDR3: CAWSVRGRPLSYNEQFF

J: TRBJ2-7
V: TRBV10-3
CDR3: CAISITGSYEQYF

J: TRBJ2-7
V: TRBV11-2
CDR3: CASSPPGVAGALKSYEQYF

J: TRBJ2-1
V: TRBV19
CDR3: CASSMRKWFGTSGRRFYNEQFF

J: TRBJ2-7
V: TRBV19
CDR3: CASSTTGTTSYEQYF

J: TRBJ1-1
V: TRBV28
CDR3: CASSLAGTGGYTEAFF

J: TRBJ2-1
V: TRBV7-8
CDR3: CASSPRITYNEQFF